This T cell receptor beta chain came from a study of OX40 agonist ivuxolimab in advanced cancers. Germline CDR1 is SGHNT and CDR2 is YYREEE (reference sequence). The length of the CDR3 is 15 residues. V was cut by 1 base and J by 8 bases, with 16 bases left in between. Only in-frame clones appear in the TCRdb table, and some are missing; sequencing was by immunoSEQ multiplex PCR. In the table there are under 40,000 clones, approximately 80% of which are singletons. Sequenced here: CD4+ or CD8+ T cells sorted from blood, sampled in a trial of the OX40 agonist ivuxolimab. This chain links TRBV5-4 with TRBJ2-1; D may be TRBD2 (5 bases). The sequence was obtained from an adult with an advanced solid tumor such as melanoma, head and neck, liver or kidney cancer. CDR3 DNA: TGTGCCAGCAGCTTGATCACTAGTGGAAGGGATGAGCAGTTCTTC. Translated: CASSLITSGRDEQFF.